This TCR beta chain was obtained from a study of T cell clonality in common variable immunodeficiency (dated by TCRdb to about 2015). The sample holds many counts of this clone. There is no known antigen for this receptor. The CDR3 end falls 3 residues outside the read, so it is completed with the germline J gene. Overall results and qualifications from the work: Correlations of repertoire features with clinical complications were constrained by heterogeneity among patients within the CVID cohort. Fewer deletions and N-nucleotide insertions were reportedly observed in CVID TCRbeta sequences, and highly modified clones with 13 or more V deletions were reportedly absent from CVID TCRbeta sequences. CVID subjects shared fewer TCRbeta clones with each other than healthy controls did (p < 0.0001). Compared with healthy controls, CVID subjects showed increased TCRbeta clonality (t-test p = 0.018), a feature most characteristic of about a third of subjects. According to the authors, finding the cause of the higher clonality in CVID would require sequencing the repertoires of T cell subpopulations. Although equal DNA input was used, an average of approximately 82,000 unique sequences per sample was obtained for controls, compared with about 31,547 for CVID samples.

For sequencing input, CVID and control samples contributed equivalent amounts of genomic DNA. For every sample, a 60 bp segment covering the rearranged TCRbeta CDR3 region was amplified and then sequenced. The immunoSEQ assay, a bias-corrected multiplex PCR combined with high-throughput sequencing, was used for TCRbeta amplification. On the authors' methods: Each unique nucleotide sequence was treated as a clone and annotated with V, D and J genes, copy number and frequency. Sequences were labeled productive if in frame, and non-productive if out of frame or containing stop codons. As previously described, Shannon's entropy was used to calculate clonality. The predicted amino acid sequences of productive clones were used to derive the mean CDR3 Kyte-Doolittle hydropathy. Scaled V gene usage was hierarchically clustered using Manhattan distance and complete linkage with the R hclust function. To assess clone sharing by CDR3 amino acid sequence, 12 repertoires per group were resampled over 100 rounds. The repertoires were screened for some 69 published EBV-specific TCRbeta sequences and 245 published CMV-specific TCRbeta sequences. Analysis left out a couple of CVID samples that produced under 10,000 sequences, so 40 to 45 CVID repertoires remained. What TCRdb holds here is the immuneACCESS table cut down to in-frame rearrangements. Part of the clones is not present; checked against another copy, under half of the missing clones reflect an unresolved V gene, and the others are unexplained. For V, J and clone size, that table is used; D and trimming come from the DNA. This sample has 30,000 to 40,000 clones, none of them a singleton. The ten largest make up approximately 7% of the sample.

Including cysteine and phenylalanine, the CDR3 has 16 amino acids. Of the CDR3's DNA, 39 bases were read; they are in frame from base 1. V is reduced by 3 bases and J by 0 bases, leaving a spacing of 14 bases between them. CDR1 is given as SGHTA and CDR2 as FQGTGA, both from the germline V gene. Diagnosis of CVID followed standard criteria, namely serum IgG, IgA and/or IgM below the normal range together with specific antibody deficiency. There were roughly 45 subjects in the CVID group (around 15 female and around 29 male), ranging in age from about 8 to 65 years, with a mean age of roughly 40. Both CVID patients and healthy controls were predominantly of Caucasian heritage. All CVID subjects had received replacement immunoglobulin therapy for at least one year at the time of study participation. No CVID subject was ill or taking immunomodulatory or immunosuppressive medication when blood was collected. Heparinized peripheral whole blood samples of about 4.5 to 8.5 ml were obtained from each donor. Genomic DNA from adults with common variable immune deficiency (CVID) and from healthy adult controls was used to sequence TCRbeta CDR3 repertoires. Diluted blood was density-centrifuged over Hypaque 1077 or Ficoll-Paque to isolate peripheral blood mononuclear cells. Genomic DNA was obtained from unsorted mononuclear cells through either Qiagen column purification or a centrifugation-based method.

The chain couples TRBV7-3 to TRBJ1-1; the D region possibly corresponds to TRBD1 (5 bases align). Material for sequencing was peripheral blood mononuclear cells. The TCR sequence derives from a human donor with common variable immunodeficiency. The CDR3 bases that were read are TGTGCCAGCAGCTTGGGTACGGACACTTTGAACACTGAA. Its product reads: CASSLGTDTLNTE. The CDR3 in full is CASSLGTDTLNTEAFF.